This is a list of T cell receptor beta chains from one sample in a study of cytomegalovirus exposure and HLA in healthy donors. This table comes from immunoSEQ multiplex PCR, and its TCRdb copy is limited to in-frame clones, with some not included. Seen here are roughly 200,000 clones, 70% to 80% observed once, and the top ten hold under 0.9%. The sample taken for sequencing was PBMCs. These receptors all come from a woman between 40 and 55 years old in good health and CMV-seronegative. The CDR3 runs from the conserved cysteine through the conserved F or W. The D gene is left open where the match is weak. Clone sizes are given selectively: once, few, many, or a class where the clone is expanded.

d_gene: .
j_gene: TRBJ1-6
v_gene: TRBV27
abundance: few
CDR3nt: TGTGCCAGCAGTTTGGCAATTGATTCACCCCTCCACTTT
CDR3aa: CASSLAIDSPLHF

d_gene: .
j_gene: TRBJ2-2
v_gene: TRBV25-1
abundance: .
CDR3nt: TGTGCCAGCAGTGAGGGCAGGGGCACTTTGAACACCGGGGAGCTGTTTTTT
CDR3aa: CASSEGRGTLNTGELFF

d_gene: .
j_gene: TRBJ2-2
v_gene: TRBV5-1
abundance: .
CDR3nt: TGCGCCAGCAGCTTGGAAGGGGGCACCGGGGAGCTGTTTTTT
CDR3aa: CASSLEGGTGELFF

d_gene: .
j_gene: TRBJ1-2
v_gene: TRBV7-2
abundance: .
CDR3nt: TGTGCCAGCAGCTTAAGGGGAGGAGGGGCTGGCTACACCTTC
CDR3aa: CASSLRGGGAGYTF

d_gene: .
j_gene: TRBJ2-7
v_gene: TRBV7-6
abundance: .
CDR3nt: TGTGCCAGCAGCCCTACCGCTCAACAGGCGGGGGAGCAGTACTTC
CDR3aa: CASSPTAQQAGEQYF

d_gene: .
j_gene: TRBJ2-4
v_gene: TRBV5-1
abundance: .
CDR3nt: TGCGCCAGCAGCGGAACAGGTTTATTAGCCAAAAACATTCAGTACTTC
CDR3aa: CASSGTGLLAKNIQYF

d_gene: TRBD2
j_gene: TRBJ2-2
v_gene: TRBV7-9
abundance: .
CDR3nt: TGTGCCAGCAGCTTAGGGGTCCTAGCGGGAAATCGACCTACCGGGGAGCTGTTTTTT
CDR3aa: CASSLGVLAGNRPTGELFF

d_gene: .
j_gene: TRBJ2-7
v_gene: TRBV19
abundance: .
CDR3nt: TGTGCCAGTAGTGTCCTTCTCGGGGAGGAGCAGTACTTC
CDR3aa: CASSVLLGEEQYF

d_gene: .
j_gene: TRBJ1-2
v_gene: TRBV5-5
abundance: .
CDR3nt: TGTGCCAGCAGCTTGGTCGCTAACAGGGTGAGCTATGGCTACACCTTC
CDR3aa: CASSLVANRVSYGYTF

d_gene: TRBD1
j_gene: TRBJ1-3
v_gene: TRBV6-6
abundance: .
CDR3nt: TGTGCCAGCAGCGACAGGGCTGGAAACACCATATATTTT
CDR3aa: CASSDRAGNTIYF

d_gene: TRBD1
j_gene: TRBJ2-1
v_gene: TRBV5-5
abundance: .
CDR3nt: TGTGCCAGCAGCCCCCTGACAGGGGATGAGCAGTTCTTC
CDR3aa: CASSPLTGDEQFF

d_gene: .
j_gene: TRBJ2-1
v_gene: TRBV10-3
abundance: .
CDR3nt: TGTGCCATCAGCGCGTGGAGCTACAATGAGCAGTTCTTC
CDR3aa: CAISAWSYNEQFF

d_gene: TRBD2
j_gene: TRBJ2-5
v_gene: TRBV27
abundance: .
CDR3nt: TGTGCCAGCAGCCCTGTTGAGCGGGGGACCCAGTACTTC
CDR3aa: CASSPVERGTQYF

d_gene: TRBD1
j_gene: TRBJ1-3
v_gene: TRBV28
abundance: .
CDR3nt: TGTGCCAGCAGCCCGGGACAGGCCCCAAACACCATATATTTT
CDR3aa: CASSPGQAPNTIYF

d_gene: .
j_gene: TRBJ2-7
v_gene: TRBV28
abundance: .
CDR3nt: TGTGCCAGCAGTTCGCCCCGGGGGACGATCCGCTCCTACGAGCAGTACTTC
CDR3aa: CASSSPRGTIRSYEQYF

d_gene: TRBD1
j_gene: TRBJ2-4
v_gene: TRBV27
abundance: .
CDR3nt: TGTGCCAGCCGCCTCTGGGGACAGGGGAGGGAAAACATTCAGTACTTC
CDR3aa: CASRLWGQGRENIQYF

d_gene: TRBD1
j_gene: TRBJ2-7
v_gene: TRBV15
abundance: once
CDR3nt: TGTGCCACCAGCAGAACGGGACAGGGTACCTACGAGCAGTACTTC
CDR3aa: CATSRTGQGTYEQYF

d_gene: TRBD2
j_gene: TRBJ2-5
v_gene: TRBV27
abundance: .
CDR3nt: TGTGCCAGCACGACCACCGGCCCAGCGGGGGGTGCAGGGACCCAGTACTTC
CDR3aa: CASTTTGPAGGAGTQYF

d_gene: TRBD1
j_gene: TRBJ1-1
v_gene: TRBV6-6
abundance: .
CDR3nt: TGTGCCAGCAGTTTGGGGGGGACAGGGGCTGAAGCTTTCTTT
CDR3aa: CASSLGGTGAEAFF

d_gene: .
j_gene: TRBJ1-1
v_gene: TRBV7-9
abundance: .
CDR3nt: TGTGCCAGCAGGGGAGCAGAGAACACTGAAGCTTTCTTT
CDR3aa: CASRGAENTEAFF

d_gene: TRBD2
j_gene: TRBJ2-1
v_gene: TRBV5-6
abundance: .
CDR3nt: TGTGCCAGCAGCCCCAAAGGACTAGCGGGAGTCAATGAGCAGTTCTTC
CDR3aa: CASSPKGLAGVNEQFF

d_gene: .
j_gene: TRBJ1-5
v_gene: TRBV2
abundance: few
CDR3nt: TGTGCCACCACTACGGCGGAGGGCAATCAGCCCCAGCATTTT
CDR3aa: CATTTAEGNQPQHF

d_gene: .
j_gene: TRBJ1-1
v_gene: TRBV5-1
abundance: few
CDR3nt: TGCGCCAGCAGCTTGGTCTCCAGGGGCACTGAAGCTTTCTTT
CDR3aa: CASSLVSRGTEAFF

d_gene: .
j_gene: TRBJ1-5
v_gene: TRBV23-1
abundance: .
CDR3nt: TGCGCCAGCAGTCAATCATTCAGGGTGAACGACCCGAGCAATCAGCCCCAGCATTTT
CDR3aa: CASSQSFRVNDPSNQPQHF

d_gene: .
j_gene: TRBJ2-3
v_gene: TRBV28
abundance: .
CDR3nt: TGTGCCAGCAGTTTAGGCGGCCTCAACACAGATACGCAGTATTTT
CDR3aa: CASSLGGLNTDTQYF

d_gene: TRBD1
j_gene: TRBJ2-7
v_gene: TRBV30
abundance: .
CDR3nt: TGTGCCTGTAGGTGGGACAGCGCCTACGAGCAGTACTTC
CDR3aa: CACRWDSAYEQYF

d_gene: TRBD1
j_gene: TRBJ1-4
v_gene: TRBV25-1
abundance: once
CDR3nt: TGTGCCAGCAGGGGACAGAACAATGAAAAACTGTTTTTT
CDR3aa: CASRGQNNEKLFF

d_gene: .
j_gene: TRBJ2-1
v_gene: TRBV6-4
abundance: .
CDR3nt: TGTGCCAGCAGTGACAGTTTTGGGGCAGTCGGTGAGCAGTTCTTC
CDR3aa: CASSDSFGAVGEQFF

d_gene: TRBD1
j_gene: TRBJ2-1
v_gene: TRBV5-4
abundance: .
CDR3nt: TGTGCCAGCAGCTCGGGACAGGCGGATTACAATGAGCAGTTCTTC
CDR3aa: CASSSGQADYNEQFF

d_gene: TRBD1
j_gene: TRBJ2-3
v_gene: TRBV19
abundance: .
CDR3nt: TGTGCCAGTAGTACGACAGGGGGCCCCACAGATACGCAGTATTTT
CDR3aa: CASSTTGGPTDTQYF

d_gene: .
j_gene: TRBJ1-5
v_gene: TRBV20-1
abundance: few
CDR3nt: TGCAGTGCCATCCTTGGGGGGGCCCAGCATTTT
CDR3aa: CSAILGGAQHF

d_gene: .
j_gene: TRBJ2-5
v_gene: TRBV19
abundance: .
CDR3nt: TGTGCCAGTAGTATAGTCAGGGAAGAGACCCAGTACTTC
CDR3aa: CASSIVREETQYF

d_gene: .
j_gene: TRBJ1-5
v_gene: TRBV5-5
abundance: .
CDR3nt: TGTGCCAGCAGCCCCAGGTCCATCGGGGGCAATCAGCCCCAGCATTTT
CDR3aa: CASSPRSIGGNQPQHF

d_gene: .
j_gene: TRBJ1-1
v_gene: TRBV5-6
abundance: .
CDR3nt: TGTGCCAGCAGCTTGGCCCACGGAGCTGAAGCTTTCTTT
CDR3aa: CASSLAHGAEAFF

d_gene: .
j_gene: TRBJ1-2
v_gene: TRBV7-3
abundance: .
CDR3nt: TGTGCCAGCAGCCCTATGGCAGGGGTCGGCTATGGCTACACCTTC
CDR3aa: CASSPMAGVGYGYTF

d_gene: TRBD1
j_gene: TRBJ1-1
v_gene: TRBV5-1
abundance: .
CDR3nt: TGCGCCAGCAGCTTGGGACAGGGGGCGCAAAAGACTGAAGCTTTCTTT
CDR3aa: CASSLGQGAQKTEAFF

d_gene: .
j_gene: TRBJ1-1
v_gene: TRBV11-3
abundance: .
CDR3nt: TGTGCCAGCAGCTTAATCGGAGGGAAAGCTTTCTTT
CDR3aa: CASSLIGGKAFF

d_gene: .
j_gene: TRBJ2-6
v_gene: TRBV30
abundance: .
CDR3nt: TGTGCCTGGAGCTCAGGGTCCGCGGGGGCCAACGTCCTGACTTTC
CDR3aa: CAWSSGSAGANVLTF

d_gene: TRBD2
j_gene: TRBJ2-1
v_gene: TRBV19
abundance: .
CDR3nt: TGTGCCAGTAGTATAGAACGCCTAGCGGTCTACAATGAGCAGTTCTTC
CDR3aa: CASSIERLAVYNEQFF

d_gene: TRBD1
j_gene: TRBJ1-3
v_gene: TRBV18
abundance: .
CDR3nt: TGTGCCAGCTCACCAGACAGGGGAAGGAACTCTGGAAACACCATATATTTT
CDR3aa: CASSPDRGRNSGNTIYF

d_gene: .
j_gene: TRBJ1-1
v_gene: TRBV5-6
abundance: few
CDR3nt: TGTGCCAGCAGCTTGGAAAAAGGAGTCACTGAAGCTTTCTTT
CDR3aa: CASSLEKGVTEAFF

d_gene: .
j_gene: TRBJ2-2
v_gene: TRBV28
abundance: .
CDR3nt: TGTGCCACCAGGCGGGATTCGAGTAGCGGGGAGCTGTTTTTT
CDR3aa: CATRRDSSSGELFF

d_gene: .
j_gene: TRBJ2-1
v_gene: TRBV27
abundance: .
CDR3nt: TGTGCCAGCAGTCCCTCCGGGACACCTATCTACAATGAGCAGTTCTTC
CDR3aa: CASSPSGTPIYNEQFF

d_gene: .
j_gene: TRBJ2-7
v_gene: TRBV25-1
abundance: .
CDR3nt: TGTGCCAGCTCGTCGGGGTTCTTCTACGAGCAGTACTTC
CDR3aa: CASSSGFFYEQYF

d_gene: .
j_gene: TRBJ2-7
v_gene: TRBV18
abundance: .
CDR3nt: TGTGCCAGCTCGTCCAACTCCTACGAGCAGTACTTC
CDR3aa: CASSSNSYEQYF

d_gene: .
j_gene: TRBJ1-4
v_gene: TRBV4-1
abundance: few
CDR3nt: TGCGCCAGCAGCTCCTACCGTGCAACTAATGAAAAACTGTTTTTT
CDR3aa: CASSSYRATNEKLFF

d_gene: .
j_gene: TRBJ1-5
v_gene: TRBV2
abundance: once
CDR3nt: TGTGCCAGCAGCGGGGATAGCAATCAGCCCCAGCATTTT
CDR3aa: CASSGDSNQPQHF

d_gene: .
j_gene: TRBJ2-7
v_gene: TRBV30
abundance: .
CDR3nt: TGTGCCTGGAGTGGTACTAGGGCCGCCAGCGAGCAGTACTTC
CDR3aa: CAWSGTRAASEQYF

d_gene: TRBD2
j_gene: TRBJ2-1
v_gene: TRBV5-6
abundance: .
CDR3nt: TGTGCCAGCAGCTTGCGGCGCGGGGGTTGGAATGAGCAGTTCTTC
CDR3aa: CASSLRRGGWNEQFF

d_gene: TRBD2
j_gene: TRBJ2-2
v_gene: TRBV19
abundance: .
CDR3nt: TGTGCCAGTACCTCGACTAGCGCCGGGGAGCTGTTTTTT
CDR3aa: CASTSTSAGELFF